This TCR beta chain was sequenced during a study of blood T cells in healthy people across ages. The CDR3 spans 15 residues. J was trimmed by 4 bases and V by 0 bases; bases with no gene match: 5. CDR1 and CDR2 (germline): SNHLY, FYNNEI. The authors ran a second PCR of about 6 to 11 cycles using a sample-barcoded 5' primer and a J-beta primer mix. MiXCR, run by TCRdb on the 5' RACE reads, gives a single entry per CDR3 protein. The sample records 550,000 to 800,000 distinct CDR3 sequences, 20% to 25% being singletons. This chain uses TRBV2 with TRBJ2-5; 7 nucleotides align to TRBD1. The source material was blood. The sequence was collected from a man aged 70 or older in good health. CDR3 in DNA: TGTGCCAGCAGTGAAGCGGGCAGGGGGTCAGAGACCCAGTACTTC. It translates to CASSEAGRGSETQYF.